The 30 T cell receptor beta chains listed next were all sequenced from one sample in a study of blood T cell repertoires in COVID-19. The table came from immunoSEQ multiplex PCR; TCRdb's copy has only in-frame clones and leaves some out. The sample consists of fewer than 200,000 clones, approximately 87% of them appearing once. Sequencing was carried out using PBMCs or T cells enriched from blood (not recorded which). Source of these receptors: a woman aged 45-60 years who had recovered from COVID-19.

This chain uses TRBV29-1 with TRBJ2-1; D gene ambiguous. Trimming took off 6 bases at V and 15 bases at J, with 24 bases between the two ends. CDR3 length: 13 residues. CDR1 and CDR2 (germline): SQVTM, ANQGSEA. CDR3: CSVENFEGSSGFF. CDR3 nucleotides: TGCAGCGTGGAGAACTTCGAAGGATCATCCGGGTTCTTC.

The chain combines TRBV28 with TRBJ1-2; perhaps TRBD1 as D (6 bases). The CDR3 spans 11 residues. Germline CDR1 and CDR2: MDHEN and SYDVKM. V lost 6 bases, J lost 8 bases, and 10 bases lay in between. CDR3: CASSGQFGYTF. CDR3 DNA sequence: TGTGCCAGCAGCGGACAGTTCGGCTACACCTTC.

The chain has TRBV5-4 and TRBJ2-3; D not resolved. The CDR3 length is 14 residues. Between the trimmed V and J ends, which lost 5 bases and 2 bases, there was a span of 12 bases. CDR1 and CDR2 from the germline V gene are SGHNT and YYREEE (reference sequence). CDR3 region: CASSRASATDTQYF. The CDR3, as DNA: TGTGCCAGCAGTAGAGCGAGCGCCACAGATACGCAGTATTTT.

The rearrangement joins TRBV3-1 (or the pseudogene TRBV3-2) to TRBJ2-7, with a possible D match to TRBD1 (5 bases). Germline CDR1 is LGHDT and CDR2 is YNNKEL (reference sequence). Deletions cut 1 base from V and 5 bases from J, with 9 bases between. The CDR3 is 13 residues long. CDR3 region: CASSQVQGDEQYV. The CDR3, as DNA: TGTGCCAGCAGCCAAGTTCAAGGGGACGAGCAGTACGTC.

By share, this clone counts as medium-sized. The chain has TRBV4-3 and TRBJ1-2; D is ambiguous. V was pared by 0 bases and J by 5 bases, with 7 bases between. The CDR3 totals 13 residues. Germline V gene data show CDR1 as LGHNA and CDR2 as YSLEER. The CDR3: CASSQEGGYGYTF. The DNA for the CDR3 is TGCGCCAGCAGCCAAGAGGGAGGTTATGGCTACACCTTC.

V usage is TRBV12-3 or TRBV12-4 and J usage is TRBJ1-1; TRBD1 aligns across 9 bases. The ends lost 8 bases at V and 4 bases at J; junction bases unmatched: 5. The CDR3 loop spans 13 amino acids. CDR3 residues: CASGETGGTEAFF. In DNA form, the CDR3 reads TGTGCCAGCGGGGAGACAGGGGGCACTGAAGCTTTCTTT.

This rearrangement joins TRBV28 to TRBJ1-3; tentative D call: TRBD1 (6 bases). The CDR3 has 16 residues. CDR1 is MDHEN and CDR2 is SYDVKM in the germline V gene. Trimming removed 5 bases from V and 2 bases from J, with 16 bases in between. CDR3 sequence (DNA): TGTGCCAGCAGTCTAATGGACAGTCGGACTGGAAACACCATATATTTT. As protein: CASSLMDSRTGNTIYF. Full variable domain (outside the CDR3, taken from reference TRBV28 and TRBJ1-3): DVKVTQSSRYLVKRTGEKVFLECVQDMDHENMFWYRQDPGLGLRLIYFSYDVKMKEKGDIPEGYSVSREKKERFSLILESASTNQTSMYLCASSLMDSRTGNTIYFGEGSWLTVV.

The V gene is TRBV28, the J gene TRBJ1-2, with 10 bases aligning to TRBD1. There are 15 residues in the CDR3. Germline lookup yields CDR1 MDHEN and CDR2 SYDVKM. V shed 4 bases, J shed 4 bases, and the junction held 6 bases outside the gene matches. CDR3 sequence reads: CASSSDRGRIYGYTF. CDR3 coding DNA: TGTGCCAGCAGTTCCGACAGGGGGCGGATCTATGGCTACACCTTC.

The rearrangement links TRBV9 to TRBJ1-1; 11 nucleotides line up with TRBD1. The CDR3 consists of 16 residues. The ends lost 0 bases at V and 12 bases at J; junction bases unmatched: 13. Germline CDR1 reads SGDLS; CDR2 reads YYNGEE. As DNA, the CDR3 is TGTGCCAGCAGCGTAGCTGAGACCGGGACAGGGGGTGGATCTTTCTTT. It codes for CASSVAETGTGGGSFF.

The genes are TRBV7-7 and TRBJ1-5, with 9 bases matching TRBD1. The CDR3 covers 15 residues. V lost 4 bases to trimming and J lost 6 bases; unmatched junction nucleotides: 7. Looked up from germline, CDR1 is SSHAT and CDR2 is FNYEAQ (reference sequence). The CDR3 here is CASSSGQGGGQPQHF. CDR3 nucleotide sequence: TGTGCCAGCAGCTCGGGACAGGGAGGGGGTCAGCCCCAGCATTTT.

V gene TRBV30 combines with J gene TRBJ1-2; a weak D match, TRBD1 (6 bases). The CDR3 contains 13 residues. Trimming cost V 1 base and J 7 bases, with 13 bases left between them. CDR1 is GTSNPN, CDR2 SVGIG, per germline (reference sequence). The CDR3 bases are TGTGCCTGGAGTGGAAAGGGGGTGGGTGGCTACACCTTC. It specifies CAWSGKGVGGYTF.

This clone was seen more than once but under ten times. V usage is TRBV24-1 and J usage is TRBJ2-3; possibly TRBD1 for D (5 bases). The CDR3 is 14 residues long. The V end was cut by 3 bases, the J end by 4 bases, with 10 bases between. CDR1 is KGHDR and CDR2 is SFDVKD in the germline V gene. CDR3 region: CATSDPRGADTQYF. The CDR3 DNA is TGTGCCACCAGTGATCCAAGGGGTGCAGATACGCAGTATTTT.

This rearrangement joins TRBV5-5 to TRBJ1-2; unclear D gene. Trimming took 0 bases from V and 4 from J, leaving 7 bases between them. Germline V gene data show CDR1 as SGHKS and CDR2 as YYEKEE (reference sequence). The length of the CDR3 is 13 residues. Here the CDR3 reads CASSLEDTYGYTF. CDR3 nucleotide sequence: TGTGCCAGCAGCTTGGAAGACACCTATGGCTACACCTTC.

This CDR3 is CATLDPGGTDTQYF. For the CDR3, the DNA is TGTGCCACCCTAGATCCCGGCGGCACAGATACGCAGTATTTT. This chain joins TRBV28 and TRBJ2-3, with D uncertain. Looked up from germline, CDR1 is MDHEN and CDR2 is SYDVKM. Between the trimmed V and J ends, which lost 10 bases and 1 base, there was a span of 15 bases. This CDR3 has 14 amino acids.

The chain couples TRBV11-1 to TRBJ2-5; a possible D gene is TRBD1 (6 bases). V dropped 7 bases and J dropped 2 bases, with 14 bases sitting between them. This CDR3 has 14 amino acids. Germline-derived CDR1 and CDR2 are SGHAT and FQDESV (reference sequence). The CDR3 protein is CASTNRVKQETQYF. CDR3 in DNA: TGTGCCAGCACAAACAGGGTAAAACAAGAGACCCAGTACTTC.

V usage is TRBV11-2 and J usage is TRBJ1-1; D remains ambiguous. This CDR3 contains 13 residues. With 5 bases removed from V and 1 base from J, the gap between germline ends came to 8 bases. Germline V CDR1 and CDR2: SGHAT, FQNNGV. The CDR3 region is CASSGRRNTEAFF. CDR3 sequence (DNA): TGTGCCAGCAGCGGTCGGAGGAACACTGAAGCTTTCTTT. The full variable domain, rest sourced from reference TRBV11-2 and TRBJ1-1, is EAGVAQSPRYKIIEKRQSVAFWCNPISGHATLYWYQQILGQGPKLLIQFQNNGVVDDSQLPKDRFSAERLKGVDSTLKIQPAKLEDSAVYLCASSGRRNTEAFFGQGTRLTVV.

The chain carries TRBV5-1 and TRBJ2-1; D may be TRBD2 (5 bases). In germline, CDR1 is SGHRS, CDR2 YFSETQ. The V gene lost 3 bases and the J gene lost 0 bases, with 10 bases spanning the gap. The CDR3 sequence is 15 residues long. CDR3 residues: CASSSRETSYNEQFF. The CDR3 nucleotides are TGCGCCAGCAGCTCCCGGGAAACCTCCTACAATGAGCAGTTCTTC. The full variable domain, rest sourced from reference TRBV5-1 and TRBJ2-1, is KAGVTQTPRYLIKTRGQQVTLSCSPISGHRSVSWYQQTPGQGLQFLFEYFSETQRNKGNFPGRFSGRQFSNSRSEMNVSTLELGDSALYLCASSSRETSYNEQFFGPGTRLTVL.

Notes on this clone: Other DNA sequences in the sample encode the same CDR3. The J gene is TRBJ1-2, the V gene TRBV7-9, with D possibly matching TRBD1 (5 bases). Per the germline V gene, CDR1 is SEHNR and CDR2 is FQNEAQ (reference sequence). The CDR3 contains 14 residues. With 4 bases removed from V and 0 bases from J, the gap between germline ends came to 9 bases. The CDR3 nucleotides read TGTGCCAGCAGCTCCACGGGGGCTAACTATGGCTACACCTTC. Its translation is CASSSTGANYGYTF.

The chain combines TRBV27 with TRBJ2-5; D is unresolved. The CDR3 consists of 10 residues. The ends were cut back, 6 bases at V and 7 bases at J, with 6 bases in the middle. CDR1 is MNHEY, CDR2 SMNVEV, per germline (reference sequence). CDR3 residues: CASRGRTQYF. CDR3 nucleotide sequence: TGTGCCAGCAGGGGCAGGACCCAGTACTTC.

The gene calls are TRBV5-5 and TRBJ2-1; D unresolved. Germline V lookup: CDR1 SGHKS, CDR2 YYEKEE (reference sequence). CDR3 length: 15 residues. Trimming removed 4 bases from V and 5 bases from J, with 16 bases in between. CDR3 in DNA: TGTGCCAGCAGCCTAGACCAGTCTAGTCACAATGAGCAGTTCTTC. Its protein product is CASSLDQSSHNEQFF.

The chain links TRBV28 to TRBJ1-5; TRBD1 matches at 8 bases. CDR1 and CDR2 from the germline V gene are MDHEN and SYDVKM. CDR3 length: 15 amino acids. Trimming took 6 bases from V and 6 from J; bases not matched to a gene: 10. The CDR3: CASSLDRGPPQPQHF. Written as DNA, the CDR3 is TGTGCCAGCAGCCTCGACAGGGGTCCCCCTCAGCCCCAGCATTTT.

This chain links TRBV9 with TRBJ1-2; D unclear. This CDR3 region has 17 residues. Trimming removed 3 bases from V and 0 bases from J, with 18 bases in between. Germline lookup yields CDR1 SGDLS and CDR2 YYNGEE. DNA for the CDR3: TGTGCCAGCAGCGATAGGCTGGCAGCGGACTCTAACTATGGCTACACCTTC. Translated, it gives CASSDRLAADSNYGYTF.

As to this clone: Other DNA sequences in the sample encode the same CDR3. This chain links TRBV18 with TRBJ1-1, with D uncertain. The length of the CDR3 is 12 residues. V lost 3 bases, J lost 4 bases, and 6 bases lay in between. Germline V gene sequence: CDR1 KGHSH, CDR2 LQKENI. CDR3 loop: CASSPRVTEAFF. The CDR3 DNA follows: TGTGCCAGCTCACCGCGGGTCACTGAAGCTTTCTTT.

The chain links TRBV11-2 to TRBJ2-1; possibly TRBD1 for D (6 bases). Trimming removed 5 bases from V and 4 bases from J, with 12 bases in between. Looked up from germline, CDR1 is SGHAT and CDR2 is FQNNGV. This CDR3 spans 14 amino acids. The CDR3 bases are TGTGCCAGCAGCCAACGAACAGGGTACAATGAGCAGTTCTTC. Protein: CASSQRTGYNEQFF.

The V gene is TRBV7-9, the J gene TRBJ2-5; no clear D gene. Trimming took 8 bases from V and 3 from J, leaving 7 bases between them. In germline, CDR1 is SEHNR, CDR2 FQNEAQ (reference sequence). The CDR3 runs 11 residues. The CDR3 protein is CASAQKETQYF. In nucleotides, the CDR3 is TGTGCCAGCGCACAAAAAGAGACCCAGTACTTC.

The CDR3 here is CASSLTEGEQFF. The CDR3, as DNA: TGTGCCAGCAGCTTAACTGAGGGTGAGCAGTTCTTC. The chain joins TRBV7-3 to TRBJ2-1, with D perhaps TRBD2 (5 bases). The CDR3 has 12 residues. V lost 0 bases and J lost 9, with 6 bases in between. Germline CDR1 reads SGHTA; CDR2 reads FQGTGA.

The chain has TRBV7-2 and TRBJ2-1, with 8 bases fitting TRBD2. V lost 1 base to trimming and J lost 6 bases; unmatched junction nucleotides: 8. CDR3 length: 16 residues. CDR1 SGHTA and CDR2 FQGNSA come from the germline V gene. The CDR3 spells CASSLVGGLAGNEQFF. The CDR3 DNA reads as TGTGCCAGCAGCTTAGTGGGTGGACTAGCAGGCAATGAGCAGTTCTTC.

V and J are TRBV6-5 and TRBJ1-1, with D possibly TRBD1 on 5 matching bases. The CDR3 has 13 residues. The V gene lost 7 bases and the J gene lost 2 bases, with 11 bases spanning the gap. Germline CDR1 MNHEY, CDR2 SVGAGI. The CDR3 reads CASKWTPNTEAFF. The CDR3 coding sequence is TGTGCCAGCAAGTGGACACCAAACACTGAAGCTTTCTTT.

This chain joins TRBV5-1 and TRBJ1-2, with 7 bases fitting TRBD1. The CDR3 length is 14 residues. After removal of 4 bases from V and 7 bases from J, the junction contained 10 bases not matched to a gene. Germline values: CDR1 SGHRS, CDR2 YFSETQ. The CDR3: CASSPSTGKVGYTF. Written as DNA, the CDR3 is TGCGCCAGCAGCCCGTCGACAGGGAAGGTTGGCTACACCTTC.

In this sample, this clone turned up a few times. This chain's CDR3 is CASGITGTGATQYF. The CDR3 DNA sequence: TGTGCCAGCGGGATAACCGGGACAGGAGCGACCCAGTACTTC. The rearrangement joins TRBV27 to TRBJ2-5; 8 positions match TRBD1. After removal of 8 bases from V and 7 bases from J, the junction contained 12 bases not matched to a gene. The CDR3 runs to 14 residues. Germline loops: CDR1 MNHEY, CDR2 SMNVEV (reference sequence).